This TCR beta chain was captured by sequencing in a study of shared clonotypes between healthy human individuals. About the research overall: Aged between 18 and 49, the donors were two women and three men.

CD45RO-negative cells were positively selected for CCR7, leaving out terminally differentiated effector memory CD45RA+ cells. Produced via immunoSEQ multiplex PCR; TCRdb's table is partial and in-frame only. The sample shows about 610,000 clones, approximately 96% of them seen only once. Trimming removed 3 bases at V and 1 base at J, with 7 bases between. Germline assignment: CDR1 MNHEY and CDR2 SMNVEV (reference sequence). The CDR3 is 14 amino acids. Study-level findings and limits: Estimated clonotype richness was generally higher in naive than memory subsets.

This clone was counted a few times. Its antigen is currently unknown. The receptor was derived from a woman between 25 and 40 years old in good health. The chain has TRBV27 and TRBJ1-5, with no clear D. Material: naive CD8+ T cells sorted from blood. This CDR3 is CASSFTASNQPQHF. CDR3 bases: TGTGCCAGCAGTTTCACTGCGAGCAATCAGCCCCAGCATTTT.